Below, 3 T cell receptor beta chains from the same sample are listed, as sequenced in a study of cytomegalovirus exposure and HLA in healthy donors. Amplification used 60 Vbeta primers and 13 Jbeta primers. Sequenced by immunoSEQ multiplex PCR; TCRdb stores in-frame clones only, minus some. The data contain 200,000 to 250,000 clones, approximately 80% of them singletons. The sequenced sample was PBMCs. These receptors all come from a middle-aged man in good health and CMV-seronegative.

This clone was observed a few times. This chain uses TRBV10-2 with TRBJ2-7; the D gene is possibly TRBD1 (6 bases). The germline CDR1 and CDR2 sequences are WSHSY and SAAADI. V was pared by 6 bases and J by 2 bases, with 8 bases between. The CDR3 length is 12 residues. CDR3 in DNA: TGCGCCAGCAGCCAGGGGACCTACGAGCAGTACTTC. This gives the protein CASSQGTYEQYF.

This clone was counted a single time. This chain connects TRBV5-8 to TRBJ2-2, with 8 bases matching TRBD1. After removal of 4 bases from V and 1 base from J, the junction contained 3 bases not matched to a gene. Germline lookup yields CDR1 SGHTS and CDR2 YDEGEE. The length of the CDR3 is 15 residues. CDR3 in amino acids: CASSRGTGNTGELFF. CDR3 DNA sequence: TGTGCCAGCAGCCGGGGGACAGGGAACACCGGGGAGCTGTTTTTT.

The chain couples TRBV10-3 to TRBJ2-1, with D tentatively TRBD1 (6 bases). Trimming stripped 3 bases from V and 4 bases from J, with 16 bases between. This CDR3 spans 16 amino acids. The germline V gene has CDR1 ENHRY and CDR2 SYGVKD. CDR3 protein: CAISDLQGGSYNEQFF. The CDR3 DNA follows: TGTGCCATCAGTGATTTACAGGGTGGTTCGTACAATGAGCAGTTCTTC.